These 21 T cell receptor beta chains came from one sample sequenced in a study of T-cell reconstitution after alpha-beta-depleted transplantation in children. Unique molecular identifiers featured in how the TCRbeta library was prepared. Each CDR3 protein gets one entry after TCRdb re-called the PCR reads with MiXCR. The table has some 600,000 distinct CDR3 sequences, about an eighth seen once. The starting material was PBMCs, mostly from graft donor cells, obtained 360 days after TCRalphabeta/CD19-depleted stem cell transplant. The receptors were gathered from a male patient between 5 and 17 years old who had a stem cell transplant for acute myeloid leukemia, so the T cells may come from the graft donor.

This clonotype occurred many times. The rearrangement links TRBV29-1 to TRBJ2-7; TRBD2 matches at 13 bases. With V trimmed by 7 bases and J by 2 bases, 5 bases remained unmatched. This CDR3 contains 14 residues. Germline V gene lookup returns CDR1 SQVTM and CDR2 ANQGSEA. CDR3 residues: CSARLAGGPYEQYF. For the CDR3, the DNA is TGCAGCGCCAGACTAGCGGGAGGACCCTACGAGCAGTACTTC.

J is TRBJ2-1 and V is TRBV20-1; D possibly matches TRBD1 or TRBD2 (5 bases each). This CDR3 comprises 13 residues. V dropped 3 bases and J dropped 7 bases, with 13 bases sitting between them. Germline CDR1 DFQATT, CDR2 SNEGSKA (reference sequence). The DNA of the CDR3 is TGCAGTGCTAGTCGGGACGCGGCAAATGAGCAGTTCTTC. Amino acids: CSASRDAANEQFF.

The V call is TRBV7-9, the J call TRBJ2-1, with no clear D. Trimming removed 4 bases at V and 3 bases at J, with 16 bases between. The CDR3 is 16 amino acids. CDR1 is SEHNR, CDR2 FQNEAQ, per germline (reference sequence). The CDR3 spells CASSSRKEFDYNEQFF. CDR3 bases: TGTGCCAGCAGCTCCCGGAAGGAGTTCGACTACAATGAGCAGTTCTTC.

The V call is TRBV12-3 or TRBV12-4, the J call TRBJ1-1; perhaps TRBD1 as D (5 bases). V was clipped by 6 bases and J by 1 base, with 12 bases between them. The CDR3 has 14 amino acids. This CDR3 is CASSRGLKNTEAFF. The CDR3 DNA reads TGTGCCAGCAGCCGGGGACTGAAGAACACTGAAGCTTTCTTT.

This clonotype was observed at least ten times. CDR3 in DNA: TGTGCCTGGAGCCCTCGCGGGACGATAGGATGGAGAAACACCATATATTTT. Amino acids: CAWSPRGTIGWRNTIYF. The V gene is TRBV30, the J gene TRBJ1-3, with TRBD1 as a possible D gene (5 bases). Per germline, CDR1 GTSNPN and CDR2 SVGIG (reference sequence). The CDR3 runs to 17 residues. V was pared by 3 bases and J by 5 bases, with 23 bases between.

This clonotype was recorded at least ten times. CDR3 DNA sequence: TGCAGCGTTGCACTAGCGGGAGGGACAAATGAGCAGTTCTTC. Translated, it gives CSVALAGGTNEQFF. The V call is TRBV29-1, the J call TRBJ2-1, with 13 bases lining up with TRBD2. The CDR3 has 14 residues. The germline CDR1 and CDR2 sequences are SQVTM and ANQGSEA. After removal of 4 bases from V and 7 bases from J, the junction contained 4 bases not matched to a gene.

V and J are TRBV27 and TRBJ2-7; 11 nucleotides match TRBD2. After removal of 8 bases from V and 6 bases from J, the junction contained 12 bases not matched to a gene. The CDR3 length is 15 residues. Germline CDR1 is MNHEY and CDR2 is SMNVEV (reference sequence). The CDR3 loop reads CASGPLAGGPIEQYF. CDR3 coding DNA: TGTGCCAGCGGTCCTCTAGCGGGAGGCCCCATCGAGCAGTACTTC.

The chain couples TRBV29-1 to TRBJ2-3; 7 positions agree with TRBD2. The CDR3 has 12 amino acids. The germline gives CDR1 SQVTM, CDR2 ANQGSEA. With 7 bases clipped from V and 4 bases from J, the junction kept 5 bases outside the gene matches. CDR3 loop: CSDRGSADTQYF. The CDR3, as DNA: TGCAGCGATCGCGGGAGTGCAGATACGCAGTATTTT.

Only a few counts were recorded for this clonotype. The gene calls are TRBV6-5 and TRBJ2-3; D may be TRBD1 or TRBD2 (5 bases each). Looked up from germline, CDR1 is MNHEY and CDR2 is SVGAGI. The CDR3 runs to 14 residues. Trimming cost V 6 bases and J 5 bases, with 15 bases left between them. CDR3 sequence (DNA): TGTGCCAGCAGCCCCGGGACGACGCGAGATACGCAGTATTTT. Protein sequence: CASSPGTTRDTQYF.

The sample holds a few counts of this clonotype. The rearrangement joins TRBV11-3 to TRBJ2-1, with D maybe TRBD1 (6 bases). The CDR3 runs to 16 residues. In germline, CDR1 is SGHNT, CDR2 YENEEA. With 4 bases removed from V and 3 bases from J, the gap between germline ends came to 16 bases. The DNA for the CDR3 is TGTGCCAGCAGCTCGCGCCTGACAGGTATCTACAATGAGCAGTTCTTC. It translates to CASSSRLTGIYNEQFF.

The V call is TRBV7-9, the J call TRBJ2-1; D ambiguous. Trimming shortened V by 5 bases and J by 7 bases, and 21 bases separated the two germline ends. This CDR3 region has 16 residues. Germline V gives CDR1 SEHNR, CDR2 FQNEAQ (reference sequence). CDR3 coding DNA: TGTGCCAGCAGCAAAACAACGCTCCCAGGAGAGAATGAGCAGTTCTTC. This gives the protein CASSKTTLPGENEQFF. Complete variable domain (other parts from reference TRBV7-9 and TRBJ2-1): DTGVSQNPRHKITKRGQNVTFRCDPISEHNRLYWYRQTLGQGPEFLTYFQNEAQLEKSRLLSDRFSAERPKGSFSTLEIQRTEQGDSAMYLCASSKTTLPGENEQFFGPGTRLTVL.

The chain carries TRBV7-9 and TRBJ1-4; no clear D gene. Germline lookup yields CDR1 SEHNR and CDR2 FQNEAQ (reference sequence). The CDR3 contains 17 residues. V was shortened by 5 bases and J by 0 bases, with 16 bases between the two germline ends. This chain's CDR3 is CASSVLEGLATNEKLFF. The CDR3 bases are TGTGCCAGCAGCGTCCTGGAAGGTTTGGCAACTAATGAAAAACTGTTTTTT.

Many counts were recorded for this clonotype. The chain carries TRBV29-1 and TRBJ2-7, with 7 bases that match TRBD2. V trimming: 5 bases; J trimming: 5 bases; junction bases outside the gene matches: 9. From germline, CDR1 is SQVTM and CDR2 ANQGSEA. CDR3 length: 13 residues. CDR3 nucleotides: TGCAGCGTTCATAGGCGGGGGAAGAACGAGCAGTACTTC. The encoded protein is CSVHRRGKNEQYF.

The chain is built from TRBV5-6 and TRBJ2-3, with TRBD2 as a possible D gene (6 bases). Germline-derived CDR1 and CDR2 are SGHDT and YYEEEE. The germline V and J ends were trimmed by 0 bases and 0 bases, with 11 bases remaining between them. CDR3 length: 16 amino acids. CDR3 in amino acids: CASSLVLALSTDTQYF. CDR3 sequence (DNA): TGTGCCAGCAGCTTGGTTCTAGCGCTTAGCACAGATACGCAGTATTTT.

The sample holds a few counts of this clonotype. J is TRBJ2-3 and V is TRBV6-5, with 13 bases identical to TRBD2. The CDR3 covers 18 residues. Germline V gene data show CDR1 as MNHEY and CDR2 as SVGAGI. With V trimmed by 2 bases and J by 7 bases, 12 bases remained unmatched. CDR3 DNA sequence: TGTGCCAGCAGTTACCGGACTAGCGGGAGTCGGGGGCGAAATACGCAGTATTTT. This codes for CASSYRTSGSRGRNTQYF.

As to this clonotype: Being one base from a much bigger clone, this may be a read error. This sequence joins TRBV28 and TRBJ2-3; tentatively, D is TRBD2 (6 bases). Germline lookup yields CDR1 MDHEN and CDR2 SYDVKM. This CDR3 has 15 amino acids. V was cut by 4 bases and J by 4 bases, with 15 bases left in between. The CDR3 spells CASSSRREAPDTQYF. In nucleotides, the CDR3 is TGTGCCAGCAGTTCACGGCGGGAAGCACCAGATACGCAGTATTTT.

V usage is TRBV19 and J usage is TRBJ2-1, with 11 bases fitting TRBD2. Germline V gene sequence: CDR1 LNHDA, CDR2 SQIVND (reference sequence). There are 15 residues in the CDR3. Germline trimming cut 6 bases from V and 6 bases from J; bases unmatched to any gene: 7. CDR3 loop: CASSITSGSGNEQFF. In nucleotides, the CDR3 is TGTGCCAGTAGCATAACTAGCGGGAGCGGCAATGAGCAGTTCTTC.

The rearrangement links TRBV7-2 to TRBJ1-1; D is possibly TRBD1 (6 bases). Germline values: CDR1 SGHTA, CDR2 FQGNSA. The CDR3 extends over 12 amino acids. The V end was cut by 2 bases, the J end by 8 bases, with 9 bases between. The CDR3 sequence is CASSLWQGEAFF. The CDR3 nucleotides are TGTGCCAGCAGCTTATGGCAGGGGGAAGCTTTCTTT.

This rearrangement joins TRBV6-1 to TRBJ2-1; D ambiguous. Germline CDR1 reads MNHNS; CDR2 reads SASEGT. This CDR3 is 13 amino acids long. V was cut by 7 bases and J by 4 bases, with 11 bases left in between. DNA of the CDR3: TGTGCCAGCAAGGAAGGCCCGTACAATGAGCAGTTCTTC. Translation: CASKEGPYNEQFF.

The chain combines TRBV12-3 or TRBV12-4 with TRBJ1-1; no firm D call. The CDR3 spans 15 residues. V was cut by 4 bases and J by 1 base, with 13 bases left in between. The CDR3 nucleotides are TGTGCCAGCAGTTCCTCCATTCTTCCGAACACTGAAGCTTTCTTT. The encoded protein is CASSSSILPNTEAFF.

This rearrangement joins TRBV6-1 to TRBJ2-1; 9 positions match TRBD2. V lost 6 bases and J lost 4; bases outside the gene matches: 10. Germline V gene data show CDR1 as MNHNS and CDR2 as SASEGT. CDR3 length equals 16 residues. For the CDR3, the DNA is TGTGCCAGCAGCCCCGGCTGGCGGGAGGGGTACAATGAGCAGTTCTTC. The encoded protein is CASSPGWREGYNEQFF.